Listed below are T cell receptor beta chains from one sample, sequenced in a study of blood T cell repertoires in COVID-19. The method was immunoSEQ multiplex PCR; TCRdb's version includes in-frame clones alone and lacks a portion of them. Of some 410,000 clones in the sample, roughly 90% are singletons; the top ten hold approximately 1%. The sample consisted of PBMCs or T cells enriched from blood (not recorded which). Receptors were obtained from a woman in her twenties or thirties with acute COVID-19. The CDR3 runs from the conserved cysteine through the conserved F or W. The D gene is left open where the match is weak. The listing skips clone size in some rows; elsewhere it reads once, few, many or a size class.

>TRBJ1-5|-|-|TRBV6-5
CASSPHSSNQPQHF
TGTGCCAGCAGTCCCCATTCGAGTAATCAGCCCCAGCATTTT
>TRBJ2-1|-|-|TRBV24-1
CATSDLASEFYNEQFF
TGTGCCACCAGTGATTTGGCTAGCGAGTTCTACAATGAGCAGTTCTTC
>TRBJ1-1|-|TRBD1|TRBV19
CASSRPGQTEAFF
TGTGCCAGTAGTCGACCGGGACAGACTGAAGCTTTCTTT
>TRBJ2-3|-|TRBD2|TRBV5-1
CASSFMTGGPDTQYF
TGCGCCAGCAGCTTTATGACGGGGGGGCCAGATACGCAGTATTTT
>TRBJ1-5|-|TRBD1|TRBV7-2
CASSWTGTGGRQPQHF
TGTGCCAGCAGCTGGACCGGGACAGGGGGCAGACAGCCCCAGCATTTT
>TRBJ1-4|-|-|TRBV5-1
CASSLDPTTGKASGVFF
TGCGCCAGCAGCTTGGACCCTACTACAGGCAAGGCGTCGGGGGTGTTTTTT
>TRBJ1-2|-|-|TRBV28
CASSLFTGWDYGYTF
TGTGCCAGCAGTTTATTCACGGGGTGGGACTATGGCTACACCTTC
>TRBJ1-5|once|-|TRBV24-1
CATSEAGNPIGNQPQHF
TGTGCCACCAGTGAAGCAGGGAACCCCATCGGCAATCAGCCCCAGCATTTT
>TRBJ2-7|-|TRBD2|TRBV5-5
CASSLVSVAGGPIHEQYF
TGTGCCAGCAGCTTGGTCTCGGTGGCGGGGGGGCCTATCCACGAGCAGTACTTC
>TRBJ2-1|-|TRBD2|TRBV7-8
CASSSEGGGIINEQFF
TGTGCCAGCAGCTCCGAGGGCGGGGGGATAATTAATGAGCAGTTCTTC
>TRBJ1-2|-|-|TRBV19
CASSISTNYGYTF
TGTGCCAGTAGTATATCTACTAACTATGGCTACACCTTC
>TRBJ2-2|-|-|TRBV18
CASSPPVLAVVGGELFF
TGTGCCAGCTCACCACCGGTTCTAGCCGTAGTCGGCGGGGAGCTGTTTTTT
>TRBJ1-2|-|TRBD1|TRBV3-1/TRBV3-2
CASSPTGVGYGGYTF
TGTGCCAGCAGCCCGACAGGGGTTGGTTATGGAGGCTACACCTTC
>TRBJ2-7|-|TRBD1|TRBV7-2
CASSPDRVPSYEQYF
TGTGCCAGCAGTCCGGACAGGGTTCCCTCCTACGAGCAGTACTTC
>TRBJ2-7|-|-|TRBV2
CASSVPGTYEQYF
TGTGCCAGCAGCGTACCGGGGACATACGAGCAGTACTTC
>TRBJ1-2|-|TRBD1|TRBV29-1
CSVATGTAGGYTF
TGCAGCGTGGCTACCGGGACAGCAGGAGGCTACACCTTC